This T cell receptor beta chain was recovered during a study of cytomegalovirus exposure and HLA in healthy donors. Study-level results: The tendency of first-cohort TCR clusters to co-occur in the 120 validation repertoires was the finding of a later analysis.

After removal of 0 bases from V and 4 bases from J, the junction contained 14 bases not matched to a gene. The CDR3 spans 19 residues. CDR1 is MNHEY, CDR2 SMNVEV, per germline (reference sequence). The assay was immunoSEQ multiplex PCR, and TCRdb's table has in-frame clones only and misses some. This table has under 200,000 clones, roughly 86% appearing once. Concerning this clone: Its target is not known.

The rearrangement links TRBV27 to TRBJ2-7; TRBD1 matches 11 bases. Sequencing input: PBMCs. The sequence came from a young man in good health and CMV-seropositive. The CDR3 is CASSLSMGPGQGAPYEQYF. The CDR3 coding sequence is TGTGCCAGCAGTTTATCGATGGGCCCTGGACAGGGGGCGCCGTACGAGCAGTACTTC.